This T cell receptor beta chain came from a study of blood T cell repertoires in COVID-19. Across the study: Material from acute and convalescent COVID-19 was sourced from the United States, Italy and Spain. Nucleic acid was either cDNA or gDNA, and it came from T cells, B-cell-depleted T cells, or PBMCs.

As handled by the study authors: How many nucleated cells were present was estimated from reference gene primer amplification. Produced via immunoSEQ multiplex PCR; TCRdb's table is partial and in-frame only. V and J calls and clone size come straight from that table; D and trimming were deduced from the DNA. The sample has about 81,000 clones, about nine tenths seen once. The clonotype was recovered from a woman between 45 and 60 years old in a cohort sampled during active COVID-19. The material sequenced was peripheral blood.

The DNA of the CDR3 is TGTGCCAGCAGTAGGATTCAGACAAATAATTCACCCCTCCACTTT. Protein sequence: CASSRIQTNNSPLHF. V gene TRBV6-5 combines with J gene TRBJ1-6; D is undetermined. V dropped 5 bases and J dropped 5 bases, with 13 bases sitting between them. CDR1 is MNHEY and CDR2 is SVGAGI in the germline V gene. This CDR3 has 15 residues.